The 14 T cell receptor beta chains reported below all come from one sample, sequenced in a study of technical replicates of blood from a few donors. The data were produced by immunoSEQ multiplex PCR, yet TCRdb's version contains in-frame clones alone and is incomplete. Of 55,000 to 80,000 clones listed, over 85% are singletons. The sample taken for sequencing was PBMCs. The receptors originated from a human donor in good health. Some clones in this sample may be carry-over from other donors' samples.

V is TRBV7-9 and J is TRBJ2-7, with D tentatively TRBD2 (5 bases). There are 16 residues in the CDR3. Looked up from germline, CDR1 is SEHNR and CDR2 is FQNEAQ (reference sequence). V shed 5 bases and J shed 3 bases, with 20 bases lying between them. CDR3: CASSPRVGQVDYEQYF. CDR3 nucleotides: TGTGCCAGCAGCCCGCGGGTAGGCCAGGTCGACTACGAGCAGTACTTC.

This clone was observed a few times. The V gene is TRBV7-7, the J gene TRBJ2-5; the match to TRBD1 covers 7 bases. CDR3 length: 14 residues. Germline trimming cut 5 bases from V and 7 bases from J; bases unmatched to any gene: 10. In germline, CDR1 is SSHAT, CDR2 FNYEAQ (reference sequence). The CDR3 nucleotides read TGTGCCAGCAGCCGCACAGGGACAGCAGGGACCCAGTACTTC. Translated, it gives CASSRTGTAGTQYF.

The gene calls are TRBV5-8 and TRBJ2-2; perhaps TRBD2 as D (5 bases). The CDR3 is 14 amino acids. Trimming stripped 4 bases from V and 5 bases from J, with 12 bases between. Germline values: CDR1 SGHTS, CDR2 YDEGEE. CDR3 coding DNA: TGTGCCAGCAGCAGAGGCCCGGGAACCGGGGAGCTGTTTTTT. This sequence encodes CASSRGPGTGELFF.

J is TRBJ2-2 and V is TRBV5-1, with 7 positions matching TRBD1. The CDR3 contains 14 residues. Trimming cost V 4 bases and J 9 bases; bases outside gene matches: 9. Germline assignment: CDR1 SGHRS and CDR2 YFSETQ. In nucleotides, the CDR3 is TGCGCCAGCAGCACGACCGGGACAGAATGGGAGCTGTTTTTT. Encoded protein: CASSTTGTEWELFF.

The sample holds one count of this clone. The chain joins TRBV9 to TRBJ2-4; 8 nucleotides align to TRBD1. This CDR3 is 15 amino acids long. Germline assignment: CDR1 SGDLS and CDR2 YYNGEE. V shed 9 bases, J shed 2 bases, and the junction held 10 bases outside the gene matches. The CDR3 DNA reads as TGTGCCATAACAGGGGGGAAAAATACCAAAAACATTCAGTACTTC. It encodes CAITGGKNTKNIQYF.

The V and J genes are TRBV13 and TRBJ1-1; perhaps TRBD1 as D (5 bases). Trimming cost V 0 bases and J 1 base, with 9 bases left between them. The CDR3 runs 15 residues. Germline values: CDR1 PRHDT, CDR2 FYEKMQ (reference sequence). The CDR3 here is CASSLGTGRNTEAFF. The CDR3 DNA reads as TGTGCCAGCAGCTTAGGAACAGGTCGGAACACTGAAGCTTTCTTT.

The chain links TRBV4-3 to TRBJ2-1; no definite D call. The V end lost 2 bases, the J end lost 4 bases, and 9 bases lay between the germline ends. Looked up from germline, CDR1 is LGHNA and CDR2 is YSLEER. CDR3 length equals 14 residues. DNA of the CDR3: TGCGCCAGCAGCCAAAAAAACGGTTACAATGAGCAGTTCTTC. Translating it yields CASSQKNGYNEQFF.

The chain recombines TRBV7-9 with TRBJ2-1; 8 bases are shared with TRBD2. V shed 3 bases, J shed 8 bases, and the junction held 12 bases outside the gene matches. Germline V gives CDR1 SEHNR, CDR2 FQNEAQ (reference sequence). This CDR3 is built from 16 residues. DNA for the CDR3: TGTGCCAGCAGCTTGTCCGGGACTAGTGGGGGGGATGAGCAGTTCTTC. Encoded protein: CASSLSGTSGGDEQFF.

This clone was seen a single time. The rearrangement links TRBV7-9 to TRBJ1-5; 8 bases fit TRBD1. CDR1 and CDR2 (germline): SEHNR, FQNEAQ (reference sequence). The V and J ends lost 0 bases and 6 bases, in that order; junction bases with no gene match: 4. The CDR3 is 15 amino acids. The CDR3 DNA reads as TGTGCCAGCAGCTTAGCGTCAGGGGGCGGTCAGCCCCAGCATTTT. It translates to CASSLASGGGQPQHF.

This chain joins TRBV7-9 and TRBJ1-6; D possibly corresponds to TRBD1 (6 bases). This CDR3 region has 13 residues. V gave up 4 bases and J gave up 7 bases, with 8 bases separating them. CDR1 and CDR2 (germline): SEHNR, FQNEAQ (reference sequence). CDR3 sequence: CASSSTGNSPLHF. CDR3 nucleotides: TGTGCCAGCAGCTCGACAGGAAATTCACCCCTCCACTTT.

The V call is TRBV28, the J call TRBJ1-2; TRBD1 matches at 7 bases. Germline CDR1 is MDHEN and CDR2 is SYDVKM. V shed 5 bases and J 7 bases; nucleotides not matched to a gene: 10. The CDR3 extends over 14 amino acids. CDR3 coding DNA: TGTGCCAGCAGTCAACGACCAACAGGGGTTGGCTACACCTTC. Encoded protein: CASSQRPTGVGYTF.

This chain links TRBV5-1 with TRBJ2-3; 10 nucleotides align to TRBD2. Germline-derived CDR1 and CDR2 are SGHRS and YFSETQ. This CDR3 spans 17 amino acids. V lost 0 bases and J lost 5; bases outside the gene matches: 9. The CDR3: CASSLVPAGGRGDTQYF. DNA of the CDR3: TGCGCCAGCAGCTTGGTGCCAGCGGGGGGGCGGGGAGATACGCAGTATTTT.

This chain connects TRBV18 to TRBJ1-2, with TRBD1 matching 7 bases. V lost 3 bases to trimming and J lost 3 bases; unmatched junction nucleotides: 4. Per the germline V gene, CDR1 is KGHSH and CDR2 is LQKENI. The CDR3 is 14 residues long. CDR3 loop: CASSPRGLDYGYTF. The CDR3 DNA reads TGTGCCAGCTCACCTAGGGGGCTAGACTATGGCTACACCTTC.

CDR3 loop: CASSPPSIGHNEQFF. In DNA form, the CDR3 reads TGTGCCAGCAGCCCCCCTAGCATCGGACACAATGAGCAGTTCTTC. This chain uses TRBV9 with TRBJ2-1; possibly TRBD2 for D (5 bases). The CDR3 has 15 amino acids. In germline, CDR1 is SGDLS, CDR2 YYNGEE. V was trimmed by 4 bases and J by 5 bases, leaving 16 bases between them.